These T cell receptor beta chains were read from a single sample in a study of T cell responses to AZD1222 COVID-19 vaccine. The protocol was immunoSEQ multiplex PCR, while the TCRdb copy is restricted to in-frame clones and leaves out a portion. The table shows around 120,000 clones, with about nine tenths occurring only once. This specimen was peripheral blood, taken on day 0 of AZD1222 vaccination. Source of these receptors: an adult in good health. Both conserved end residues are part of each CDR3. Fields, in order: J gene, D gene, V gene, clone size, CDR3 DNA, CDR3 protein. D genes are given only for firm matches. Size tells how often a clone was seen (once, few, many) or the class of an expanded clone, and some rows leave it out.

j_gene: TRBJ2-3
d_gene: TRBD2
v_gene: TRBV6-2/TRBV6-3
abundance: -
CDR3nt: TGTGCCAGCAGCATATCCGCCGCTAGCGGGGGTGCAGGTACGCAGTATTTT
CDR3aa: CASSISAASGGAGTQYF

j_gene: TRBJ2-5
d_gene: -
v_gene: TRBV12-3/TRBV12-4
abundance: -
CDR3nt: TGTGCCAGCAGGTCGTCGGGGGAGACCCAGTACTTC
CDR3aa: CASRSSGETQYF

j_gene: TRBJ1-1
d_gene: -
v_gene: TRBV7-9
abundance: -
CDR3nt: TGTGCCAGCAGCTTTCAGTCGGAGAGTGAAGCTTTCTTT
CDR3aa: CASSFQSESEAFF

j_gene: TRBJ1-6
d_gene: -
v_gene: TRBV6-1
abundance: -
CDR3nt: TGTGCCAGCAGTGAAGGGCTTGGGGGCTTAAATTCACCCCTCCACTTT
CDR3aa: CASSEGLGGLNSPLHF

j_gene: TRBJ2-2
d_gene: -
v_gene: TRBV10-3
abundance: -
CDR3nt: TGTGCCATCAGTGAGACGCAGCAAAACACCGGGGAGCTGTTTTTT
CDR3aa: CAISETQQNTGELFF

j_gene: TRBJ2-2
d_gene: -
v_gene: TRBV6-2/TRBV6-3
abundance: -
CDR3nt: TGTGCCAGCAGTTACTCAGTGGGCCCCGGGGAGCTGTTTTTT
CDR3aa: CASSYSVGPGELFF

j_gene: TRBJ1-3
d_gene: -
v_gene: TRBV9
abundance: -
CDR3nt: TGTGCCAGCAGCGACGGATCAGGAAGCTCTGGAAACACCATATATTTT
CDR3aa: CASSDGSGSSGNTIYF

j_gene: TRBJ2-1
d_gene: TRBD2
v_gene: TRBV15
abundance: once
CDR3nt: TGTGCCACCAGCACCAGACTAGCGGGTGACAATGAGCAGTTCTTC
CDR3aa: CATSTRLAGDNEQFF

j_gene: TRBJ1-1
d_gene: -
v_gene: TRBV5-8
abundance: -
CDR3nt: TGTGCCAGCAGCTTGGACGGACAGAACACTGAAGCTTTCTTT
CDR3aa: CASSLDGQNTEAFF

j_gene: TRBJ1-2
d_gene: TRBD1
v_gene: TRBV6-5
abundance: once
CDR3nt: TGTGCCAGCAGTACAGGGGCTGGCTACACCTTC
CDR3aa: CASSTGAGYTF

j_gene: TRBJ1-4
d_gene: -
v_gene: TRBV2
abundance: -
CDR3nt: TGTGCCAGCAGCACAGGGATGTCAGGCGAAAAACTGTTTTTT
CDR3aa: CASSTGMSGEKLFF

j_gene: TRBJ2-1
d_gene: TRBD2
v_gene: TRBV2
abundance: -
CDR3nt: TGTGCCAGCAGTAAGCGGGGACTAGCGGGGTACAATGAGCAGTTCTTC
CDR3aa: CASSKRGLAGYNEQFF

j_gene: TRBJ2-3
d_gene: TRBD2
v_gene: TRBV7-2
abundance: -
CDR3nt: TGTGCCAGCAGCTCCGGGGGCGGGGGGTCCAATACGCAGTATTTT
CDR3aa: CASSSGGGGSNTQYF

j_gene: TRBJ1-2
d_gene: TRBD1
v_gene: TRBV28
abundance: -
CDR3nt: TGTGCCAGCAGCCATCCGGGACAGGGGTTTGACTTAAACTATGGCTACACCTTC
CDR3aa: CASSHPGQGFDLNYGYTF

j_gene: TRBJ1-2
d_gene: -
v_gene: TRBV7-9
abundance: -
CDR3nt: TGTGCCAGCAGCCCTGAGGGGAATCTTGGCTACACCTTC
CDR3aa: CASSPEGNLGYTF

j_gene: TRBJ1-1
d_gene: TRBD1
v_gene: TRBV11-2
abundance: -
CDR3nt: TGTGCCAGCAGCCATGGGACAGGGCCGGCTGAAGCTTTCTTT
CDR3aa: CASSHGTGPAEAFF

j_gene: TRBJ2-1
d_gene: TRBD1
v_gene: TRBV4-1
abundance: -
CDR3nt: TGCGCCAGCAGCCAAGTGTACAGGGGGCTTATGGATGAGCAGTTCTTC
CDR3aa: CASSQVYRGLMDEQFF

j_gene: TRBJ1-5
d_gene: -
v_gene: TRBV5-5
abundance: once
CDR3nt: TGTGCCAGCAGCGCACAAGACAATCAGCCCCAGCATTTT
CDR3aa: CASSAQDNQPQHF

j_gene: TRBJ1-2
d_gene: TRBD1
v_gene: TRBV6-5
abundance: -
CDR3nt: TGTGCCAGCGGCGAACAGGGGCGATCTAACTATGGCTACACCTTC
CDR3aa: CASGEQGRSNYGYTF

j_gene: TRBJ2-7
d_gene: -
v_gene: TRBV7-2
abundance: -
CDR3nt: TGTGCCAGCAGCTTAGGGTCCCGGGGATGGGAGCAGTACTTC
CDR3aa: CASSLGSRGWEQYF

j_gene: TRBJ1-6
d_gene: -
v_gene: TRBV7-2
abundance: -
CDR3nt: TGTGCCAGCAGCTTAGAGGCTCTGGGCTCCTATAATTCACCCCTCCACTTT
CDR3aa: CASSLEALGSYNSPLHF

j_gene: TRBJ1-6
d_gene: TRBD1
v_gene: TRBV15
abundance: -
CDR3nt: TGTGCCACCAGCAGATGGGGACAGGGAACTGTGCTAATCGGTTCACCCCTCCACTTT
CDR3aa: CATSRWGQGTVLIGSPLHF

j_gene: TRBJ1-2
d_gene: -
v_gene: TRBV27
abundance: -
CDR3nt: TGTGCCAGCAGCAGGCACGGCTTCTATGGCTACACCTTC
CDR3aa: CASSRHGFYGYTF

j_gene: TRBJ1-1
d_gene: -
v_gene: TRBV4-3
abundance: -
CDR3nt: TGCGCCAGCAGCCATTCACCGGGCGGAGACACTTTCTTT
CDR3aa: CASSHSPGGDTFF

j_gene: TRBJ1-5
d_gene: -
v_gene: TRBV13
abundance: -
CDR3nt: TGTGCCAGCAGCTCAGGCCTGAATCAGCCCCAGCATTTT
CDR3aa: CASSSGLNQPQHF

j_gene: TRBJ1-2
d_gene: -
v_gene: TRBV2
abundance: -
CDR3nt: TGTGCCAGCAGTCCCCGGGAAGGGAACAATGGCTACACCTTC
CDR3aa: CASSPREGNNGYTF

j_gene: TRBJ2-1
d_gene: -
v_gene: TRBV6-2/TRBV6-3
abundance: -
CDR3nt: TGTGCCAGCAGCAAAGGGTCCGGGCTAGCGCCTTACAATGAGCAGTTCTTC
CDR3aa: CASSKGSGLAPYNEQFF

j_gene: TRBJ1-5
d_gene: TRBD1
v_gene: TRBV4-1
abundance: -
CDR3nt: TGCGCCAGCAGCCACCAGACAGGGGTAAATCAGCCCCAGCATTTT
CDR3aa: CASSHQTGVNQPQHF

j_gene: TRBJ1-3
d_gene: -
v_gene: TRBV28
abundance: -
CDR3nt: TGTGCCAGCAGTTTCGACGAAAGCGGATCTTACTCTGGAAACACCATATATTTT
CDR3aa: CASSFDESGSYSGNTIYF